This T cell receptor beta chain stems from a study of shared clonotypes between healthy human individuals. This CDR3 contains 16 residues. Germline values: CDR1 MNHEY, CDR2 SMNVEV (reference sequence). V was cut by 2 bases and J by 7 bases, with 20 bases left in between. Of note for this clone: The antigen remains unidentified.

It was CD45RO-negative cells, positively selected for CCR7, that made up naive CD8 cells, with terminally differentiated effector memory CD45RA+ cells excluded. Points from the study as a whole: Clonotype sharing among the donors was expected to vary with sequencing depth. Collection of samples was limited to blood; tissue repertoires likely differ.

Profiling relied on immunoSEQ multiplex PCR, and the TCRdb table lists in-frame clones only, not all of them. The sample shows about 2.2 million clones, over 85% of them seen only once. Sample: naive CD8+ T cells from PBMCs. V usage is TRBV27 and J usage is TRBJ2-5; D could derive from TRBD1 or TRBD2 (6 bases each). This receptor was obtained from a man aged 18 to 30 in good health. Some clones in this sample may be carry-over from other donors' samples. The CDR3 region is CASSLVLAEGVGTQYF. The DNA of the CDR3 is TGTGCCAGCAGTTTAGTTTTAGCGGAGGGGGTTGGGACCCAGTACTTC.